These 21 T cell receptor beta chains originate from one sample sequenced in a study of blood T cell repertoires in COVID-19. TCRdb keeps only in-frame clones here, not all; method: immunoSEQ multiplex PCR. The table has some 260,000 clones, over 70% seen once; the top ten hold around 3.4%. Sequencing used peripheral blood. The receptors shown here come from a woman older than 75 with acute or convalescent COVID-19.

CDR3: CASSSQSGLAGREQYF. In DNA, the CDR3 is TGTGCCAGCAGCTCACAGTCGGGACTAGCGGGGAGGGAGCAGTACTTC. J is TRBJ2-7 and V is TRBV7-2; 13 positions match TRBD2. Germline V CDR1 and CDR2: SGHTA, FQGNSA. This CDR3 spans 16 amino acids. The junction had 10 bases not matched to a gene; V was cut back by 4 bases and J by 7 bases.

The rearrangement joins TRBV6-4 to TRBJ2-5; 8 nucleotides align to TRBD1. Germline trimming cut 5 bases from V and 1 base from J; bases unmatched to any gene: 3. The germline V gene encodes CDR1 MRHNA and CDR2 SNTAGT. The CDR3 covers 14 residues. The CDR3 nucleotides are TGTGCCAGCAGTCCCGGGACAGGCCAAGAGACCCAGTACTTC. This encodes CASSPGTGQETQYF.

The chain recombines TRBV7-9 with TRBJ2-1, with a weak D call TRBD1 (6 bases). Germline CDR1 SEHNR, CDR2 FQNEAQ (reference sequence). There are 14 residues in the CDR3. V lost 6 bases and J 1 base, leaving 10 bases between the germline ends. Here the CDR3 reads CASSHRESYNEQFF. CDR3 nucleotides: TGTGCCAGCAGTCACAGGGAGTCCTACAATGAGCAGTTCTTC.

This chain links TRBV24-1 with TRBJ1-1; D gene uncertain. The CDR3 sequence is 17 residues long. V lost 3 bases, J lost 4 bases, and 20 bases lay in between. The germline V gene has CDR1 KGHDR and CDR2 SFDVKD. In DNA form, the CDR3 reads TGTGCCACCAGTGATACGGGAGGTTATTATGTAGGCACTGAAGCTTTCTTT. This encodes CATSDTGGYYVGTEAFF.

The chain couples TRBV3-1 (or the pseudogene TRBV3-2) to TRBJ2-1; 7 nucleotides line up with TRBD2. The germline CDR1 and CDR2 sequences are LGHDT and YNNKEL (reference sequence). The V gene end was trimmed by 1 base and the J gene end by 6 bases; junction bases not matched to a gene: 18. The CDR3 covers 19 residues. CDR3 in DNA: TGTGCCAGCAGCCAAGTTGGGGGGGTTTTTCCATTCCCTAGCAATGAGCAGTTCTTC. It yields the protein CASSQVGGVFPFPSNEQFF.

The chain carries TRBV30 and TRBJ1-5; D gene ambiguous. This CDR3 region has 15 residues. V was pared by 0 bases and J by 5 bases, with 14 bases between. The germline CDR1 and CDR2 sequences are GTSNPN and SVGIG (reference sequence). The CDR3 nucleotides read TGTGCCTGGAGTGTATTAGGGAGGGTAGATCAGCCCCAGCATTTT. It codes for CAWSVLGRVDQPQHF.

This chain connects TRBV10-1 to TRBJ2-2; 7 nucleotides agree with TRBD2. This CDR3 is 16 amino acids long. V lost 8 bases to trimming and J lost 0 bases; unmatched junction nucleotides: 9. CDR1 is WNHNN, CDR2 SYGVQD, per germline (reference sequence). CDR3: CASSLRSGANTGELFF. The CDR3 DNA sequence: TGCGCCAGCTCACTTCGGAGCGGGGCGAACACCGGGGAGCTGTTTTTT.

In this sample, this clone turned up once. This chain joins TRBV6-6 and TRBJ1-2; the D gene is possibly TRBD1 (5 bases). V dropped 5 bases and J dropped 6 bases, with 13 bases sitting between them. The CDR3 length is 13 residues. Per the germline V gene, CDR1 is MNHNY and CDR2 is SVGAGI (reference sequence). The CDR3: CASSQRGRDGYTF. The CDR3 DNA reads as TGTGCCAGCAGTCAAAGGGGCAGAGATGGCTACACCTTC.

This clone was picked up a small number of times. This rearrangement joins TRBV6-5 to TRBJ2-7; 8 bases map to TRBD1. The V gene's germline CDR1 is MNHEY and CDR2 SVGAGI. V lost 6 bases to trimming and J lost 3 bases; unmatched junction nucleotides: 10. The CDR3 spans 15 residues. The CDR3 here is CASRVGQGHHYEQYF. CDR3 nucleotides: TGTGCCAGCAGAGTCGGACAGGGACATCACTACGAGCAGTACTTC.

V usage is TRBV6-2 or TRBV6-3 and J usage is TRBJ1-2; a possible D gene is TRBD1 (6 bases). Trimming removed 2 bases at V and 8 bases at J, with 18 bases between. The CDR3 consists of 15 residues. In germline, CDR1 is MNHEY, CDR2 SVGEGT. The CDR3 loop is CASSYLGGAAKGYTF. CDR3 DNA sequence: TGTGCCAGCAGTTACCTTGGGGGCGCGGCGAAAGGCTACACCTTC.

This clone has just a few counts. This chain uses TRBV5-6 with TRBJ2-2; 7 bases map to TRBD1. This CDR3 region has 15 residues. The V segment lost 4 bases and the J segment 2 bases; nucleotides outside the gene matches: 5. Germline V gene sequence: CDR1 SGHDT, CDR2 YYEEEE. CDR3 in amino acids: CASSPDRQNTGELFF. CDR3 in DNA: TGTGCCAGCAGCCCGGACAGGCAAAACACCGGGGAGCTGTTTTTT.

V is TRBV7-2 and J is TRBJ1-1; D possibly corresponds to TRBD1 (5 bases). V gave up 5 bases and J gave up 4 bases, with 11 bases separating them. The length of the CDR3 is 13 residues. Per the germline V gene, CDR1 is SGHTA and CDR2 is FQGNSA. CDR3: CASSPQGTTEAFF. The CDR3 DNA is TGTGCCAGCAGCCCCCAGGGCACCACTGAAGCTTTCTTT. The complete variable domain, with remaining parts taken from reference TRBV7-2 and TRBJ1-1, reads GAGVSQSPSNKVTEKGKDVELRCDPISGHTALYWYRQSLGQGLEFLIYFQGNSAPDKSGLPSDRFSAERTGGSVSTLTIQRTQQEDSAVYLCASSPQGTTEAFFGQGTRLTVV.

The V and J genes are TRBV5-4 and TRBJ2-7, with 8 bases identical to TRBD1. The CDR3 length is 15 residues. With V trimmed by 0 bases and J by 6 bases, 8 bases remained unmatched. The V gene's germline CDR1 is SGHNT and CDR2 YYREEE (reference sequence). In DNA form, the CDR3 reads TGTGCCAGCAGCTTGGCGATCGGGACAGGTATCGAGCAGTACTTC. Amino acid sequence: CASSLAIGTGIEQYF.

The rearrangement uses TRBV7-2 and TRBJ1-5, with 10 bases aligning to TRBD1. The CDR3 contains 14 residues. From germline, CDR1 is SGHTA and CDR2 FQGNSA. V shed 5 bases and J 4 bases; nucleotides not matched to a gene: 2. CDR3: CASSGQGGNQPQHF. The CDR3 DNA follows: TGTGCCAGCAGCGGACAGGGGGGTAATCAGCCCCAGCATTTT.

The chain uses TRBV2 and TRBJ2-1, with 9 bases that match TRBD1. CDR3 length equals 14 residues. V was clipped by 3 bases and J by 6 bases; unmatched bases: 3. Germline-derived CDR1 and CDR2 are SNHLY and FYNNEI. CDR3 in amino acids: CASSEGTGTNEQFF. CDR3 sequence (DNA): TGTGCCAGCAGTGAGGGGACAGGGACCAATGAGCAGTTCTTC.

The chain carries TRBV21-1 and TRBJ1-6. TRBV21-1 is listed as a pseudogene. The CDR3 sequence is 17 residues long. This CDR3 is CASSKGDGSSYNSPLHF. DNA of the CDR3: TGTGCCAGCAGCAAAGGGGACGGGAGCTCCTATAATTCACCCCTCCACTTT.

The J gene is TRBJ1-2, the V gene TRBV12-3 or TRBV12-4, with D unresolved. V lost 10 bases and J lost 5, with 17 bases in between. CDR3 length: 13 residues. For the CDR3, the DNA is TGTGCCACCATGCCGGGCGGAGGGTATGGCTACACCTTC. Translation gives CATMPGGGYGYTF.

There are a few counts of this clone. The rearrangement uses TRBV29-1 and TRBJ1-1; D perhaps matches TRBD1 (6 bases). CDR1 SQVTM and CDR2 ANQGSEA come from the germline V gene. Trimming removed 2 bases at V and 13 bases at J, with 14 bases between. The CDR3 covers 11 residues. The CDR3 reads CSVESSDRRFF. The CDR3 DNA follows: TGCAGCGTTGAATCTTCCGACAGGCGTTTCTTT.

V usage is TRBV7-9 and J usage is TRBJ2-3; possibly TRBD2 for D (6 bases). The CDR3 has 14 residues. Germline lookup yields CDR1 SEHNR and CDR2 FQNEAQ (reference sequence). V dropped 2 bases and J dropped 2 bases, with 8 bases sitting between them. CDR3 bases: TGTGCCAGCAGCTTAAGGGACTTCACAGATACGCAGTATTTT. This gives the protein CASSLRDFTDTQYF.

In nucleotides, the CDR3 is TGTGCCAGCAGCTCGACTAGCGGGAGGGCCAACGTCCTGACTTTC. Its translation is CASSSTSGRANVLTF. The genes are TRBV5-4 and TRBJ2-6, with 11 bases identical to TRBD2. Germline assignment: CDR1 SGHNT and CDR2 YYREEE (reference sequence). The junction had 1 base not matched to a gene; V was cut back by 3 bases and J by 5 bases. The CDR3 is 15 residues long.

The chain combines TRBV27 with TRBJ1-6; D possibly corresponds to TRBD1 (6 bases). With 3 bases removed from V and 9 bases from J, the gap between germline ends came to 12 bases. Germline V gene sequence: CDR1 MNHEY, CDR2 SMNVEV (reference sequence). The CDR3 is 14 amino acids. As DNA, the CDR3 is TGTGCCAGCAGTTTCCCGGACAGATTTTCACCCCTCCACTTT. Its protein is CASSFPDRFSPLHF.